The present T cell receptor (beta chain) was sequenced within a study of T-cell reconstitution after alpha-beta-depleted transplantation in children. The ends were cut back, 0 bases at V and 7 bases at J, with 7 bases in the middle. The V gene's germline CDR1 is KGHSH and CDR2 LQKENI. The CDR3 has 13 amino acids. Preparation of the TCRbeta library involved a method that used unique molecular identifiers. Using its own MiXCR run on the PCR reads, TCRdb lists one record per CDR3 protein. The data hold some 520,000 distinct CDR3 sequences, with about 30% observed a single time. The source was PBMCs from the stem cell graft donor, collected from the stem cell graft. J is TRBJ2-1 and V is TRBV18; D remains unclear. The receptor was derived from a human donor who donated a stem cell graft to a child with aplastic anemia. The CDR3 DNA reads TGTGCCAGCTCACCACCTTCCGAAAATGAGCAGTTCTTC. Translating gives CASSPPSENEQFF. Variable domain in full (rest from reference TRBV18 and TRBJ2-1): NAGVMQNPRHLVRRRGQEARLRCSPMKGHSHVYWYRQLPEEGLKFMVYLQKENIIDESGMPKERFSAEFPKEGPSILRIQQVVRGDSAAYFCASSPPSENEQFFGPGTRLTVL.